A selection of T cell receptor beta chains follows, all from one sample in a study of blood T cell repertoires in COVID-19. The table came from immunoSEQ multiplex PCR; TCRdb's copy has only in-frame clones and leaves some out. The data show tens of thousands of clones, 87% seen once. The sample comprised peripheral blood. The receptors derive from a male donor with acute or convalescent COVID-19. CDR3s include the opening cysteine and the closing phenylalanine or tryptophan.

>TRBJ2-3|TRBV30
CAWSALAGAVDTQYF
>TRBJ2-3|TRBV7-2
CASSLLQGNTQYF
>TRBJ1-5|TRBV19
CASSTFLRRDGQPQHF
>TRBJ2-2|TRBV5-4
CASSLTSGTTGELFF
>TRBJ2-4|TRBV9
CASSAGLGNIQYF
>TRBJ1-1|TRBV15
CATSRDIPPGEAFF
>TRBJ1-5|TRBV19
CASSRAGTGGVNQPQHF
>TRBJ2-4|TRBV13
CASSRQGELAKNIQYF
>TRBJ1-1|TRBV30
CAWSATLNTEAFF
>TRBJ2-7|TRBV2
CASSEGQAVGYF
>TRBJ1-1|TRBV3-1/TRBV3-2
CASSQVAGSGTEAFF
>TRBJ2-3|TRBV5-1
CASRAGAGTDTQYF
>TRBJ2-1|TRBV9
CASSVGNSGSYNEQFF
>TRBJ2-1|TRBV2
CASSEAALAGVGEQFF
>TRBJ2-7|TRBV6-5
CASSYRGTGFYEQYF
>TRBJ1-3|TRBV18
CASSPISTGGRNTIYF
>TRBJ1-2|TRBV5-8
CASSPPGQDLDGYTF
>TRBJ2-1|TRBV5-1
CASRQGNEQFF
>TRBJ1-1|TRBV18
CASSPVSGGLNTEAFF
>TRBJ2-1|TRBV7-9
CASSRLASEQFF
>TRBJ2-1|TRBV9
CASSVALYNEQFF
>TRBJ2-5|TRBV5-1
CASSSQTGVEETQYF
>TRBJ2-1|TRBV7-3
CASSLRLTDYNEQFF
>TRBJ1-3|TRBV27
CASSFVRARLSGNTIYF
>TRBJ2-5|TRBV6-5
CASSIQGASETQYF
>TRBJ1-1|TRBV10-3
CAISDVVAGPTEAFF
>TRBJ2-5|TRBV6-5
CASSLDRGREETQYF
>TRBJ1-6|TRBV6-5
CASRGLGQYNSPLHF
>TRBJ2-1|TRBV5-4
CASSLGPSGVNEQFF
>TRBJ2-3|TRBV19
CASSDRGLSTDTQYF
>TRBJ2-7|TRBV23-1
CASTDPGTGGIWYEQYF
>TRBJ2-2|TRBV2
CASGRPSTSADTGELFF
>TRBJ2-3|TRBV9
CASSARTSVRSDTQYF
>TRBJ2-7|TRBV30
CAWMARGYYEQYF
>TRBJ1-2|TRBV5-1
CASTLGTDGYGYTF
>TRBJ2-7|TRBV6-5
CASSRDRAYEQYF
>TRBJ1-2|TRBV25-1
CASSRGQGYGYTF
>TRBJ2-2|TRBV7-6
CASSLGGRETGELFF
>TRBJ1-4|TRBV28
CASIPRGGVEKLFF
>TRBJ1-2|TRBV2
CASSNRQTTNYGYTF
>TRBJ1-2|TRBV6-5
CASSPNRGALGYTF
>TRBJ1-4|TRBV6-5
CASNRVPNEKLFF
>TRBJ1-3|TRBV4-2
CASSQDRATSSGNTIYF
>TRBJ1-5|TRBV6-5
CASKRTNSNQPQHF
>TRBJ2-3|TRBV11-1
CASSPAGQGTQYF
>TRBJ2-3|TRBV18
CASSPLIGDAQDTQYF
>TRBJ1-2|TRBV27
CASSYRGAALYTF
>TRBJ1-6|TRBV19
CASSKEQYNSPLHF
>TRBJ2-7|TRBV30
CAWSKGKYEQYF
>TRBJ2-5|TRBV6-2/TRBV6-3
CASSPTGYQETQYF
>TRBJ1-2|TRBV19
CASAMDPGTGYTF
>TRBJ1-1|TRBV6-5
CASSTRQGETEAFF
>TRBJ2-3|TRBV6-5
CASDVSGQGVDTQYF
>TRBJ1-2|TRBV6-1
CASSEVAGQGYSGYTF